These T cell receptor beta chains were read from a single sample in a study of blood T cell repertoires in COVID-19. Profiled with immunoSEQ multiplex PCR; TCRdb holds only in-frame clones, not every one. The sample includes around 250,000 clones, about 88% seen only once; the top ten take 3.6%. The sequencing input was peripheral blood. These receptors came from a man younger than 35 with active or convalescent COVID-19. CDR3s include the opening cysteine and the closing phenylalanine or tryptophan. A D gene is named only where the DNA matches it firmly. Clone sizes are given selectively: once, few, many, or a class where the clone is expanded.

TGTGCCAGCAGTTACCAGGCGGGGAGGCCTTACGAGCAGTACTTC,CASSYQAGRPYEQYF,NA,TRBV6-5,once,TRBJ2-7
TGTGCCAGCAGTTTACGGAACTATGGCTACACCTTC,CASSLRNYGYTF,NA,TRBV12-3/TRBV12-4,NA,TRBJ1-2
TGTGCCAGCAGCGAGGGGACAAACCTGGACAGGGGTTATTTT,CASSEGTNLDRGYF,TRBD1,TRBV9,once,TRBJ2-3
TGTGCCAGCAGTTTAGCAACAGGGCCCAGGGACTATGGCTACACCTTC,CASSLATGPRDYGYTF,NA,TRBV28,once,TRBJ1-2
TGCGCCAGCAGCTTTGGACAGGGAGAGGCAGGCTACACCTTC,CASSFGQGEAGYTF,TRBD1,TRBV5-1,once,TRBJ1-2
TGCGCCAGCTTCGAGGAAATCTCTGGAAACACCATATATTTT,CASFEEISGNTIYF,NA,TRBV10-1,few,TRBJ1-3
TGTGCCAGCAGCTTAGGGGACAGGGTAACTTCACCCCTCCACTTT,CASSLGDRVTSPLHF,TRBD1,TRBV7-9,NA,TRBJ1-6
TGTGCCAGCAGCCCACGGACAGGGGGAGGCCACGAGCAGTACTTC,CASSPRTGGGHEQYF,TRBD1,TRBV11-3,NA,TRBJ2-7
TGTGCCAGCAGTTTGGCAGGGGTGCAGTTCTTC,CASSLAGVQFF,NA,TRBV14,NA,TRBJ2-1
TGTGCCAGCAGTTACTCCCGCAGTGGTTGGCTGTTTTTT,CASSYSRSGWLFF,NA,TRBV6-5,once,TRBJ2-2
TGCGCCAGCAGCCAAGACCTTAGCGGCGGCTACACCTTC,CASSQDLSGGYTF,NA,TRBV5-1,NA,TRBJ1-2
TGCAGCGTTGCTGCAACTAATGAAAAACTGTTTTTT,CSVAATNEKLFF,NA,TRBV29-1,NA,TRBJ1-4
TGTGCCAGCAGCCAAGCGGGCGGGATCACAGATACGCAGTATTTT,CASSQAGGITDTQYF,NA,TRBV3-1/TRBV3-2,NA,TRBJ2-3
TGTGCCAGCAGTGAAGTCGCGAGCGGGGTCGATCATGAGCAGTTCTTC,CASSEVASGVDHEQFF,TRBD2,TRBV2,NA,TRBJ2-1
TGTGCCAGCAGTTTGGGACACTACTATGGCTACACCTTC,CASSLGHYYGYTF,NA,TRBV27,NA,TRBJ1-2
TGTGCCAGCAGCGTAGTCGGGAGGGAGAGCTACACCTTC,CASSVVGRESYTF,NA,TRBV9,NA,TRBJ1-2
TGTGCCAGCAGCCAAGATCTGGGCAGACCTAACTATGGCTACACCTTC,CASSQDLGRPNYGYTF,NA,TRBV3-1/TRBV3-2,NA,TRBJ1-2
TGTGCCAGCAAACCCACAGGGGTTGGAGAGCAGTACTTC,CASKPTGVGEQYF,TRBD1,TRBV6-5,few,TRBJ2-7
TGTGCCAGCACCCCCGGTCCGATCTCTGGAAACACCATATATTTT,CASTPGPISGNTIYF,NA,TRBV5-4,NA,TRBJ1-3
TGTGCCAGCACTTTTACCCCGGGACAGGGGGACTATGGCTACACCTTC,CASTFTPGQGDYGYTF,TRBD1,TRBV7-9,few,TRBJ1-2
TGTGCCAGCGGGTATGGGGGCACCTCGAACGAAAAACTGTTTTTT,CASGYGGTSNEKLFF,NA,TRBV28,NA,TRBJ1-4
TGTGCCAGCAGCACCTTAGCGGTGGAATACGAGCAGTACTTC,CASSTLAVEYEQYF,NA,TRBV6-5,NA,TRBJ2-7
TGTGCCAGCAGCCATCGGGGGTCCACCGCCGCCGGGGAGCTGTTTTTT,CASSHRGSTAAGELFF,NA,TRBV9,NA,TRBJ2-2
TGTGCCAGCTCACAATCGACAGGGTCTAACTATGGCTACACCTTC,CASSQSTGSNYGYTF,TRBD1,TRBV18,NA,TRBJ1-2
TGTGCCACCAGCGGTGACAGGAGCTGGAACTATGGCTACACCTTC,CATSGDRSWNYGYTF,NA,TRBV15,NA,TRBJ1-2
TGCAGCGGGCTAACTAGCGGGAAGTCGAACAATGAGCAGTTCTTC,CSGLTSGKSNNEQFF,TRBD2,TRBV29-1,NA,TRBJ2-1
TGTGCCAGCTCACTGTCCGGACAGGAGGAGCAGTACTTC,CASSLSGQEEQYF,TRBD1,TRBV18,NA,TRBJ2-7
TGTGCCAGCAGTTCGATGTGGGGGGAAATTGAGCCCCAGCATTTT,CASSSMWGEIEPQHF,NA,TRBV28,NA,TRBJ1-5
TGTGCCAGCAGCCAAGATTGGGCCACAGATACGCAGTATTTT,CASSQDWATDTQYF,NA,TRBV3-1/TRBV3-2,NA,TRBJ2-3
TGTGCCAGCAGTTCCAAAGGACAGTTCGATGGACAGCCCCAGCATTTT,CASSSKGQFDGQPQHF,NA,TRBV28,many,TRBJ1-5
TGTGCCAGCAGCGCGATAGCGAGCCAAGAGACCCAGTACTTC,CASSAIASQETQYF,NA,TRBV28,NA,TRBJ2-5
TGCGCCAGCAGTGAACACGGGGGGGTCACAGATACGCAGTATTTT,CASSEHGGVTDTQYF,TRBD2,TRBV10-1,NA,TRBJ2-3
TGTGCCAGCAGCTCGTCGCGGACTAGCGTCGGCGAGCAGTTCTTC,CASSSSRTSVGEQFF,TRBD2,TRBV7-2,NA,TRBJ2-1
TGTGCCAGCAGTGAAGGCGGGGTAACTAACTATGGCTACACCTTC,CASSEGGVTNYGYTF,NA,TRBV6-1,NA,TRBJ1-2
TGTGCCAGCAGCCTATATGACAGGGGGAGCACCGGGGAGCTGTTTTTT,CASSLYDRGSTGELFF,TRBD1,TRBV13,NA,TRBJ2-2
TGTGCCAGCAGCGCCGGACAGGGACCCTACACAGATACGCAGTATTTT,CASSAGQGPYTDTQYF,TRBD1,TRBV3-1/TRBV3-2,NA,TRBJ2-3
TGTGCCAGCAGTAGCACCGACAGTACCCCCTACAATGAGCAGTTCTTC,CASSSTDSTPYNEQFF,NA,TRBV28,NA,TRBJ2-1
TGTGCCAGCAGCTTAGGGATAGGCAGGGACACCATATATTTT,CASSLGIGRDTIYF,NA,TRBV7-2,NA,TRBJ1-3
TGTGCTTCGGGAGCTTCCATGAACACTGAAGCTTTCTTT,CASGASMNTEAFF,NA,TRBV6-6,NA,TRBJ1-1
TGTGCCAGCAGCCAAGTCGCAGGTTCTGGAAACACCATATATTTT,CASSQVAGSGNTIYF,NA,TRBV4-2,NA,TRBJ1-3
TGTGCCAGCAGTTACTCTCGCGGGGGCTACACCTTC,CASSYSRGGYTF,NA,TRBV11-2,few,TRBJ1-2
TGTGCCAGCCCCCCTGACAGTTGCAATCAGCCCCAGCATTTT,CASPPDSCNQPQHF,NA,TRBV6-5,NA,TRBJ1-5
TGTGCCAGCAGCTTATTTCAGGGGCAGGGCTACGAGCAGTACTTC,CASSLFQGQGYEQYF,NA,TRBV7-3,NA,TRBJ2-7
TGCAGCGTTGTCGGGACAAAAGGCTACACCTTC,CSVVGTKGYTF,NA,TRBV29-1,NA,TRBJ1-2
TGTGCCAGCAGTGGCCCGTCGAGGGATGGCTACACCTTC,CASSGPSRDGYTF,NA,TRBV25-1,NA,TRBJ1-2
TGTGCCAGCAGTGACTCCCACATTCCAGGTCGCAATGAGCAGTTCTTC,CASSDSHIPGRNEQFF,NA,TRBV6-4,NA,TRBJ2-1
TGTGCCAGTCGTGAGGGCCCGGTCTTCGAGCAGTACTTC,CASREGPVFEQYF,NA,TRBV19,NA,TRBJ2-7
TGTGCCAGCTCACCGAACGAACCGGGACAGCTTTTAAGACGTTCCTACGAGCAGTACTTC,CASSPNEPGQLLRRSYEQYF,TRBD1,TRBV18,NA,TRBJ2-7
TGTGCCAGCAGCGCGCGTTCACAGGGTGACACTGAAGCTTTCTTT,CASSARSQGDTEAFF,NA,TRBV7-9,NA,TRBJ1-1
TGTGCCAGCAGCCAAGACGTCAGCGGCCTATACAATGAGCAGTTCTTC,CASSQDVSGLYNEQFF,NA,TRBV14,NA,TRBJ2-1
TGCGCCAGCAGTGATAGCCAATATGGCTACACCTTC,CASSDSQYGYTF,NA,TRBV10-2,NA,TRBJ1-2
TGTGCCAGCAGCCCTACGGAGCCAAGGGGGTATGGGGATACGCAGTATTTT,CASSPTEPRGYGDTQYF,NA,TRBV7-6,NA,TRBJ2-3
TGTGCCAGCAGCTCGGGACAGCCTAACTATGGCTACACCTTC,CASSSGQPNYGYTF,TRBD1,TRBV5-4,NA,TRBJ1-2
TGCAGTGCTAGTTACAGGGGCCAAGAGACCCAGTACTTC,CSASYRGQETQYF,TRBD1,TRBV20-1,NA,TRBJ2-5